This TCR beta chain was captured by sequencing in a study of T cell responses to AZD1222 COVID-19 vaccine. Study outcomes and limitations: Mapped onto spike, vaccine-associated CD4 TCRs spanned it and were dominant at 160-218 and 743-854.

CDR3 size: 11 residues. J lost 6 bases, V lost 9 bases, and 5 bases had no gene match. Points on this clone: What it binds is not known.

Generated by immunoSEQ multiplex PCR, the TCRdb table keeps only in-frame clones and is missing some. The sample includes roughly 170,000 clones, about nine tenths seen only once; the top ten take approximately 2.5%. The TCR was taken from an adult in good health. The chain joins TRBV23-1 to TRBJ2-7, with 7 bases fitting TRBD2. TRBV23-1 qualifies as an ORF whose function is uncertain. The material sequenced was peripheral blood, taken on day 0 of AZD1222 vaccination. This CDR3 is CARGEGPEQYF. In DNA, the CDR3 is TGCGCCAGGGGGGAGGGGCCCGAGCAGTACTTC.